These 3 T cell receptor beta chains originate from one sample sequenced in a study of T cell responses to AZD1222 COVID-19 vaccine. Sequencing used immunoSEQ multiplex PCR; TCRdb keeps in-frame clones, though not all of them. The sample comprises about 160,000 clones, more than 80% of which are singletons, and approximately 6.9% rests with the top ten. Here the sequenced sample was peripheral blood, taken on day 0 of AZD1222 vaccination. Receptor source: an adult in good health.

J is TRBJ1-2 and V is TRBV4-1, with unresolved D. Germline CDR1 is MGHRA and CDR2 is YSYEKL. V lost 0 bases to trimming and J lost 8 bases, with 16 bases between them. The CDR3 is 15 residues long. The chain's CDR3 is CASSQERAGPRGYTF. CDR3 coding DNA: TGCGCCAGCAGCCAAGAAAGGGCTGGGCCGCGGGGCTACACCTTC.

The CDR3 DNA follows: TGTGCCAGCGTAGGGAGACAGGGGGTCCTGTACCAAGAGACCCAGTACTTC. It is translated as CASVGRQGVLYQETQYF. The chain links TRBV2 to TRBJ2-5; 9 positions match TRBD1. The CDR3 is made up of 17 amino acids. The trim removed 8 bases at V and 0 bases at J, leaving 13 bases unmatched. CDR1 SNHLY and CDR2 FYNNEI come from the germline V gene. The variable domain in full, completed from reference TRBV2 and TRBJ2-5, reads EPEVTQTPSHQVTQMGQEVILRCVPISNHLYFYWYRQILGQKVEFLVSFYNNEISEKSEIFDDQFSVERPDGSNFTLKIRSTKLEDSAMYFCASVGRQGVLYQETQYFGPGTRLLVL.

The CDR3 region has the DNA TGTGCCAGCAGCCCCGTACAGGGAATGAACACTGAAGCTTTCTTT. This sequence encodes CASSPVQGMNTEAFF. The chain joins TRBV5-6 to TRBJ1-1, with D possibly being TRBD1 (6 bases). Trimming took 4 bases from V and 0 from J, leaving 13 bases between them. CDR1 and CDR2 (germline): SGHDT, YYEEEE. This CDR3 spans 15 amino acids.